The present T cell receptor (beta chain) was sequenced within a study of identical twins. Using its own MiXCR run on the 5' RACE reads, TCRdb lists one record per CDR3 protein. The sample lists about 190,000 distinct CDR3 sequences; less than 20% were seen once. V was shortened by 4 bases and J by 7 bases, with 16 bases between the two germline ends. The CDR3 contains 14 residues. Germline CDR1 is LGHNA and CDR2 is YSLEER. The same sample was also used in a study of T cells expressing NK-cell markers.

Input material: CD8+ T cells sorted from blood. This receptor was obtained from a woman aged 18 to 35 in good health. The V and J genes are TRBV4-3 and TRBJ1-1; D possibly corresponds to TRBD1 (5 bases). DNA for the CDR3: TGCGCCAGCAGCCCGGGACCCGCAAGGGATGAAGCTTTCTTT. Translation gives CASSPGPARDEAFF.